This T cell receptor (beta chain) comes out of a study of immune heterogeneity within non-small cell lung tumors. Study-level findings and limits: The repertoire of each individual patient held high-frequency T-cell receptor beta clonotypes that were largely distinct from those of other patients.

The V and J ends lost 5 bases and 6 bases, in that order; junction bases with no gene match: 6. The CDR3 extends over 13 amino acids. The germline gives CDR1 MNHNS, CDR2 SASEGT. Remarks on this clonotype: As yet, its antigen is unknown.

For each sample, template was about 550 ng of bulk tumor genomic DNA. The authors collected several far-apart biopsies from each primary tumor during surgery. Enrolled individuals presented with untreated, newly diagnosed non-small cell lung cancer and received curative surgery. Newly diagnosed patients with non-small cell lung cancer who were having surgery with curative intent served as donors. The TCR beta CDR3 region underwent multiplex PCR amplification with 32 V and 13 J primers. Each CDR3 protein gets one entry after TCRdb re-called the multiplex PCR reads with MiXCR. The top ten clones hold approximately 10% of a sample with roughly 9,800 distinct CDR3 sequences, approximately 31% of them seen once.

The TCR was taken from a man in his 60s with non-small cell lung cancer. The sequencing input was lung tumor tissue. The rearrangement uses TRBV6-1 and TRBJ1-2, with 7 bases that match TRBD1. The CDR3 DNA follows: TGTGCCAGCAGTTCCAGGGGGGTGAATGGCTACACCTTC. Protein product: CASSSRGVNGYTF.